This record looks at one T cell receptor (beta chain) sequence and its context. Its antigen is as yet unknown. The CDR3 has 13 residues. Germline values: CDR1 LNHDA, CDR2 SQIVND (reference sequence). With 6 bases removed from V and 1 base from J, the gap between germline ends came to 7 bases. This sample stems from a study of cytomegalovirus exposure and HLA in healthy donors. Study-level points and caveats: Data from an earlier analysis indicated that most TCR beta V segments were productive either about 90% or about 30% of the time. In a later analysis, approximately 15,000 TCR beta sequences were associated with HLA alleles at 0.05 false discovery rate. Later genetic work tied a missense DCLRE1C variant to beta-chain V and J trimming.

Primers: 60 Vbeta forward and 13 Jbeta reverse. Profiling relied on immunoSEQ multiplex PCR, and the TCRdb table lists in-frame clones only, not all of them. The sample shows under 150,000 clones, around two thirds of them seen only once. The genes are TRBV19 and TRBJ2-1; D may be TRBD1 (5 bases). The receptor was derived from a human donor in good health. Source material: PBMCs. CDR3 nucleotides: TGTGCCAGTAGCGCAGGGTCCTACAATGAGCAGTTCTTC. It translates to CASSAGSYNEQFF.